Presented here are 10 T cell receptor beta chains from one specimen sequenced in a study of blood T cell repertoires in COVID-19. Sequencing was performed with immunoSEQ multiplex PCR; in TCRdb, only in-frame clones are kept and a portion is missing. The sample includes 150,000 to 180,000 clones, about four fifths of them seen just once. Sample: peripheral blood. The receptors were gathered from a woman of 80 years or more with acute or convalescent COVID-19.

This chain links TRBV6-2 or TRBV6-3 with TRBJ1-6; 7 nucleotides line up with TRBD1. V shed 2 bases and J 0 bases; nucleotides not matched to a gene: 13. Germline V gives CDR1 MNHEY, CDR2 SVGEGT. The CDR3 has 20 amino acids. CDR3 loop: CASSYPPEGAHPSYNSPLHF. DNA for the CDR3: TGTGCCAGCAGTTACCCGCCCGAGGGGGCGCATCCCTCCTATAATTCACCCCTCCACTTT.

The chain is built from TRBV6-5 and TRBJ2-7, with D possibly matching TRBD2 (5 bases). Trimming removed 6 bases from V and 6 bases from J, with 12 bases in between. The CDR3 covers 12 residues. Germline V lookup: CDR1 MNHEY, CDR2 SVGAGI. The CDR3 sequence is CASSPRSGEQYF. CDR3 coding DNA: TGTGCCAGCAGCCCCAGGAGCGGCGAGCAGTACTTC.

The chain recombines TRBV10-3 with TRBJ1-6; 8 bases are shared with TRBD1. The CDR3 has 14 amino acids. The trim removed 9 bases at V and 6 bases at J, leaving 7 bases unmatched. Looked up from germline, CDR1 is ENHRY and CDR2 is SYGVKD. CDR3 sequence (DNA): TGTGCCATTACTACCGACAGGGGTAATTCACCCCTCCACTTT. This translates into CAITTDRGNSPLHF.

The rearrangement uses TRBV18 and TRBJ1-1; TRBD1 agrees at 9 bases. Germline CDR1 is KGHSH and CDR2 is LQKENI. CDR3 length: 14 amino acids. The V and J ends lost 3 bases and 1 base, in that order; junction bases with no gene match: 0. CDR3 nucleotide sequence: TGTGCCAGCTCACCGGACAGGGGGAACACTGAAGCTTTCTTT. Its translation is CASSPDRGNTEAFF.

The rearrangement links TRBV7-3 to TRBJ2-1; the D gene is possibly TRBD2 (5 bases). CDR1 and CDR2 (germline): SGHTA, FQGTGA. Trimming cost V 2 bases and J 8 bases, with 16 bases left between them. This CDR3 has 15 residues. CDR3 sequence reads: CASSLLADEGYEQFF. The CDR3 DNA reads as TGTGCCAGCAGCTTACTAGCAGACGAAGGATATGAGCAGTTCTTC.

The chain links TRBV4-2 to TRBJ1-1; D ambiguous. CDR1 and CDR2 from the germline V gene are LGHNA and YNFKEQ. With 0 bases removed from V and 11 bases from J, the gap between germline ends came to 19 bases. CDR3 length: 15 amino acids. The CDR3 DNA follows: TGTGCCAGCAGCCAAGAATTTATTGATCCTAGGATGGCTTTCTTT. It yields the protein CASSQEFIDPRMAFF.

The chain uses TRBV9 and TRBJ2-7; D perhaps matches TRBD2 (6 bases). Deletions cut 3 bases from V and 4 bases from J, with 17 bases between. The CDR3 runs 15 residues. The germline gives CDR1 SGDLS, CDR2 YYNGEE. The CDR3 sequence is CASSAGLGGTYEQYF. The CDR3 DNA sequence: TGTGCCAGCAGCGCCGGACTGGGGGGTACTTACGAGCAGTACTTC.

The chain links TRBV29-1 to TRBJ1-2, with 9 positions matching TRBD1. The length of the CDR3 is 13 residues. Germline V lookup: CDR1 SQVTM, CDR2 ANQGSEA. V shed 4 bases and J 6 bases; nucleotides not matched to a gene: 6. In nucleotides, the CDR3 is TGCAGCGTTGTTGTGACAGGGGGTGATGGCTACACCTTC. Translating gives CSVVVTGGDGYTF. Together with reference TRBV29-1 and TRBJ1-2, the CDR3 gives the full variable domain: SAVISQKPSRDICQRGTSLTIQCQVDSQVTMMFWYRQQPGQSLTLIATANQGSEATYESGFVIDKFPISRPNLTFSTLTVSNMSPEDSSIYLCSVVVTGGDGYTFGSGTRLTVV.

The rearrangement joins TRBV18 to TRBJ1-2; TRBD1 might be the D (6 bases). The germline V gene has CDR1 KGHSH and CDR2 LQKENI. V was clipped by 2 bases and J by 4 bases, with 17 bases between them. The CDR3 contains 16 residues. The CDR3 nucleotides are TGTGCCAGCTCACCAACAATACAGGGTGACGGCTATGGCTACACCTTC. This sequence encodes CASSPTIQGDGYGYTF. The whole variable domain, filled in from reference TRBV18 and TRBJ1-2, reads NAGVMQNPRHLVRRRGQEARLRCSPMKGHSHVYWYRQLPEEGLKFMVYLQKENIIDESGMPKERFSAEFPKEGPSILRIQQVVRGDSAAYFCASSPTIQGDGYGYTFGSGTRLTVV.

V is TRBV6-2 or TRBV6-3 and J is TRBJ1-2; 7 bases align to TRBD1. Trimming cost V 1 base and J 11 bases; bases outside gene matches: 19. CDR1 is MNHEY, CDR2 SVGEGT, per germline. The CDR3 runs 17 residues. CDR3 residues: CASSYFFFVGQAPGYTF. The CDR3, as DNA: TGTGCCAGCAGTTACTTTTTCTTCGTCGGACAGGCCCCTGGTTACACCTTC.